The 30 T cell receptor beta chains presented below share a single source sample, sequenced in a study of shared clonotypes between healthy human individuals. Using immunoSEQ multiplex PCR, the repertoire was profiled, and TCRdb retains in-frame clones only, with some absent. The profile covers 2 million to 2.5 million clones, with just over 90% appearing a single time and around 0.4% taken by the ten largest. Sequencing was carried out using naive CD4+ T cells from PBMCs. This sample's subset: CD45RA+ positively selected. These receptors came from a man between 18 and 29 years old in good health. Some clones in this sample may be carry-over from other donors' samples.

CDR3 sequence reads: CASSEGTGGAYGYTF. CDR3 sequence (DNA): TGTGCCAGCAGTGAAGGGACAGGGGGGGCCTATGGCTACACCTTC. The chain employs TRBV6-1 and TRBJ1-2; 10 bases match TRBD1. V lost 1 base to trimming and J lost 4 bases; unmatched junction nucleotides: 3. Germline CDR1 reads MNHNS; CDR2 reads SASEGT. The CDR3 spans 15 residues.

CDR3 nucleotide sequence: TGTGCCAGCAGACCACTAGGAACGGGACAAACCTACGAGCAGTACTTC. Protein sequence: CASRPLGTGQTYEQYF. V usage is TRBV27 and J usage is TRBJ2-7; TRBD1 might be the D (6 bases). Germline loops: CDR1 MNHEY, CDR2 SMNVEV (reference sequence). The V end lost 6 bases, the J end lost 2 bases, and 20 bases lay between the germline ends. The CDR3 length is 16 residues.

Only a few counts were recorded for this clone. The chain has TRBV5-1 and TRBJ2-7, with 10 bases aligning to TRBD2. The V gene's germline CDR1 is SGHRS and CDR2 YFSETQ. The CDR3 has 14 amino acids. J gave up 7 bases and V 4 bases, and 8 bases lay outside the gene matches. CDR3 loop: CASSGGSGRVEQYF. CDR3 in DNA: TGCGCCAGCAGCGGGGGCAGCGGGAGGGTGGAGCAGTACTTC.

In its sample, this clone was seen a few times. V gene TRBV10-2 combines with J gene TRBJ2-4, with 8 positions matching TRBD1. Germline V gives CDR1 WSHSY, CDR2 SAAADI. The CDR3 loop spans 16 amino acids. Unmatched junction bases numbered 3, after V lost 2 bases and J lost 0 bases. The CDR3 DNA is TGCGCCAGCAGTGAGGACAGGGGATTAGCCAAAAACATTCAGTACTTC. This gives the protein CASSEDRGLAKNIQYF.

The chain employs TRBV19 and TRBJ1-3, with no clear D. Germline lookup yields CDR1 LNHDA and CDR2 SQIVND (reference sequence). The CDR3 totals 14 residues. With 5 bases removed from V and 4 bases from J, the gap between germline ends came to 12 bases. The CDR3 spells CASSPSMAGNTIYF. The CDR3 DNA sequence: TGTGCCAGTAGTCCGAGTATGGCCGGAAACACCATATATTTT.

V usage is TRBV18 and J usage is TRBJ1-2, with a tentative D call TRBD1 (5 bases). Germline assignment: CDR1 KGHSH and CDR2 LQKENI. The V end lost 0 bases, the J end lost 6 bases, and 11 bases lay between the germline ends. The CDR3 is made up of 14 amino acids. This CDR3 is CASSPPSGIHGYTF. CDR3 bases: TGTGCCAGCTCACCACCTTCAGGGATACATGGCTACACCTTC. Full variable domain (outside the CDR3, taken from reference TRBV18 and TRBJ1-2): NAGVMQNPRHLVRRRGQEARLRCSPMKGHSHVYWYRQLPEEGLKFMVYLQKENIIDESGMPKERFSAEFPKEGPSILRIQQVVRGDSAAYFCASSPPSGIHGYTFGSGTRLTVV.

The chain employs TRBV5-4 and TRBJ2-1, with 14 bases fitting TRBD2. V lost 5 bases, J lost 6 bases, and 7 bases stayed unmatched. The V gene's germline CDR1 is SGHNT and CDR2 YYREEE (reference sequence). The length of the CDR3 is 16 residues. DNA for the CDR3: TGTGCCAGCAGACGAGGGACTAGCGGGAGTAGCAATGAGCAGTTCTTC. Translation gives CASRRGTSGSSNEQFF.

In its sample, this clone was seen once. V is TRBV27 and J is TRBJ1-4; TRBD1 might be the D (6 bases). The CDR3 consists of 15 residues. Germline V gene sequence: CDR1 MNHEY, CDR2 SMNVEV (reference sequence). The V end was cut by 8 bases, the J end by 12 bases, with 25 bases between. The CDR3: CASLSLGAGEGELFF. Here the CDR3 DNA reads TGTGCCAGCCTCTCTCTCGGGGCAGGGGAGGGGGAACTGTTTTTT.

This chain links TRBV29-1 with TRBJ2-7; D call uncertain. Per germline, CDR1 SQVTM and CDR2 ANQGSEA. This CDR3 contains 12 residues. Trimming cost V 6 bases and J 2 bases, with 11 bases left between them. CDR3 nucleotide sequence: TGCAGCGTCCTCGACAAAACCTACGAGCAGTACTTC. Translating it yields CSVLDKTYEQYF.

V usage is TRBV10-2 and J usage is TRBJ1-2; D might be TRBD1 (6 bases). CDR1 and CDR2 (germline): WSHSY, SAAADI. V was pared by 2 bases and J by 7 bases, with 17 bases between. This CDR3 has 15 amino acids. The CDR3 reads CASSEKGQGLSGYTF. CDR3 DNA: TGCGCCAGCAGTGAGAAGGGCCAGGGGTTAAGTGGCTACACCTTC.

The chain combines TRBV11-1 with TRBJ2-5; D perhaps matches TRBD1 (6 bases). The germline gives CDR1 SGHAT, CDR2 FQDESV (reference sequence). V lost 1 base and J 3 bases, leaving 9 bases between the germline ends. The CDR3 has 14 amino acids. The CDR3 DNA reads TGTGCCAGCAGCTTAGGGGGGCAGGAAGAGACCCAGTACTTC. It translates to CASSLGGQEETQYF.

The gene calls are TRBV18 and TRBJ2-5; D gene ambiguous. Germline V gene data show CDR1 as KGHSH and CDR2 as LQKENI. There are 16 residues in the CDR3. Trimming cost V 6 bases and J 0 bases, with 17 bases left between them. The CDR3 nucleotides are TGTGCCAGCTCGCGTACCGTAACTTCATACCAAGAGACCCAGTACTTC. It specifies CASSRTVTSYQETQYF.

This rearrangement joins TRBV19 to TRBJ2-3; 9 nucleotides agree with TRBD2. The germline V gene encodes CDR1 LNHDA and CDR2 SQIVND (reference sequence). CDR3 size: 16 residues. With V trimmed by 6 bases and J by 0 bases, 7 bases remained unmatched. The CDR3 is CASSLAGTTSTDTQYF. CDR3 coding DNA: TGTGCCAGTAGCCTAGCGGGGACCACTAGCACAGATACGCAGTATTTT.

CDR3: CASSTRRGRTDTQYF. CDR3 DNA sequence: TGTGCCAGCAGCACAAGGAGGGGGCGCACAGATACGCAGTATTTT. The genes are TRBV11-1 and TRBJ2-3, with a tentative D call TRBD1 (7 bases). This CDR3 is built from 15 residues. V lost 5 bases to trimming and J lost 1 base, with 13 bases between them. Germline CDR1 SGHAT, CDR2 FQDESV (reference sequence).

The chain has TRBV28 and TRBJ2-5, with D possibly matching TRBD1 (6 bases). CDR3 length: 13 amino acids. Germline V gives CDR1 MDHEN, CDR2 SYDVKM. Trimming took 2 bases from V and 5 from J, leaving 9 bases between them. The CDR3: CASSLTGPETQYF. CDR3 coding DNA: TGTGCCAGCAGTTTAACAGGGCCCGAGACCCAGTACTTC.

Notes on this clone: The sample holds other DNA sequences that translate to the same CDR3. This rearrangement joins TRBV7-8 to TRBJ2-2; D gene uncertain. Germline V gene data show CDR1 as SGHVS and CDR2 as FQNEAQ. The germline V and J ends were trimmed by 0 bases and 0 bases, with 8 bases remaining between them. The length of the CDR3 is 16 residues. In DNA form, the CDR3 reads TGTGCCAGCAGCTTAGCTTTAGTAGCGAACACCGGGGAGCTGTTTTTT. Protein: CASSLALVANTGELFF.

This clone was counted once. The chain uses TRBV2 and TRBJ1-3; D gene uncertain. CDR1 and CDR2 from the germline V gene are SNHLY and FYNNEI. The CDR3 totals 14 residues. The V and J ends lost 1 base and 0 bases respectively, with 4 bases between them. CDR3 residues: CASSEVASGNTIYF. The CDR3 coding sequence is TGTGCCAGCAGTGAAGTGGCCTCTGGAAACACCATATATTTT.

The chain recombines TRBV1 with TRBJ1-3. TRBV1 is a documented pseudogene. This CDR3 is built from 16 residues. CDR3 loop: CTSSQSPGFSGNTIYF. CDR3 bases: TGCACCAGCAGCCAATCCCCCGGATTCTCTGGAAACACCATATATTTT.

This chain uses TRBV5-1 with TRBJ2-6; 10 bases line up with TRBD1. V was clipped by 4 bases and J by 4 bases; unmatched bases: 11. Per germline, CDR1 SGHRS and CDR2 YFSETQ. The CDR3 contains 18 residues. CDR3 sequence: CASSRSPGQGNGANVLTF. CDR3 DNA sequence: TGCGCCAGCAGCAGGAGTCCGGGACAGGGGAACGGGGCCAACGTCCTGACTTTC.

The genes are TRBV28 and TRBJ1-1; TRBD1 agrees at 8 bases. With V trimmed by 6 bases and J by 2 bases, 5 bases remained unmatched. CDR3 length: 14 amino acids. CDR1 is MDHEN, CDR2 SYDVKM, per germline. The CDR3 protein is CASSRTGTNTEAFF. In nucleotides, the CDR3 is TGTGCCAGCAGCCGGACAGGGACCAACACTGAAGCTTTCTTT.

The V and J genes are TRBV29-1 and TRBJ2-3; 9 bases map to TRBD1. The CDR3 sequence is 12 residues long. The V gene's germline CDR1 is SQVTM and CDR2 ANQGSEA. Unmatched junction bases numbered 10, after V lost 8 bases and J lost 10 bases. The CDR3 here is CSTAQGARPQYF. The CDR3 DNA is TGCAGCACGGCACAGGGGGCGCGTCCGCAGTATTTT.

The CDR3 region is CASSTRGQGARNTIYF. The CDR3 DNA reads TGTGCCAGTAGTACCAGGGGACAGGGGGCCAGAAACACCATATATTTT. This chain links TRBV19 with TRBJ1-3; TRBD1 aligns across 12 bases. CDR1 and CDR2 (germline): LNHDA, SQIVND (reference sequence). Losses at the gene ends were 4 bases for V and 5 bases for J; bases not matched to a gene: 6. The CDR3 length is 16 residues.

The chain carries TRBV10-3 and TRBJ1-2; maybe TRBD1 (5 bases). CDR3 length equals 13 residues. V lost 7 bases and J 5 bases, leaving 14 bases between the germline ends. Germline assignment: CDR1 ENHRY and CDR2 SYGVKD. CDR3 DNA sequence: TGTGCCATCAAGGAATCGGGGGGGTATGGCTACACCTTC. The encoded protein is CAIKESGGYGYTF.

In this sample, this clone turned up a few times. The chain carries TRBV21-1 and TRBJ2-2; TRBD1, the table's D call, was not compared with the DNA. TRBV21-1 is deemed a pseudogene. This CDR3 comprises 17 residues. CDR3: CASSKKGQAANTGELFF. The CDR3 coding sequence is TGTGCCAGCAGCAAAAAGGGACAGGCCGCGAACACCGGGGAGCTGTTTTTT.

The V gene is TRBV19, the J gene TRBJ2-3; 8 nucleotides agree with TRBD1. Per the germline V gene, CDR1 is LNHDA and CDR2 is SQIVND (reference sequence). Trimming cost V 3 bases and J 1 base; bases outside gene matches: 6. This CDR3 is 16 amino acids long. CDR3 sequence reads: CASSILRGQGTDTQYF. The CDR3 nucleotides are TGTGCCAGTAGTATCCTCCGGGGACAGGGCACAGATACGCAGTATTTT.

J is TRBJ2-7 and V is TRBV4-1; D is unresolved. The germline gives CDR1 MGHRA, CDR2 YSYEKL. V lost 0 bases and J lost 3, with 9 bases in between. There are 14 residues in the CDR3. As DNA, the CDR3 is TGCGCCAGCAGCCAAGATGAGACCTACTACGAGCAGTACTTC. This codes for CASSQDETYYEQYF.

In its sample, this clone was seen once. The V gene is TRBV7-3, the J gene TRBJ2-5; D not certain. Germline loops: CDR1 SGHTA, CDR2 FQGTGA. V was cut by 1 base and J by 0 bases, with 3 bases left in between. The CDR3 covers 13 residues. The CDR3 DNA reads TGTGCCAGCAGCTTAAACCACCAAGAGACCCAGTACTTC. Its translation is CASSLNHQETQYF.

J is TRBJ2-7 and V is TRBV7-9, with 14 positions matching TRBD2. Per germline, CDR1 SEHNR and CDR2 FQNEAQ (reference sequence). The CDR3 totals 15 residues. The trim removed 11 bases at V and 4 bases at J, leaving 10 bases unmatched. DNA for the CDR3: TGTGCCTCGAACCCGGGACTAGCGGGAGAGTACGAGCAGTACTTC. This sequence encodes CASNPGLAGEYEQYF.

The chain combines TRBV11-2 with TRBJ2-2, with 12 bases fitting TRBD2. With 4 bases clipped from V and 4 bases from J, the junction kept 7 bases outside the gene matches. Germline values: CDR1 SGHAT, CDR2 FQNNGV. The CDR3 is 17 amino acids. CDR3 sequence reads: CASSSGLAGGRTGELFF. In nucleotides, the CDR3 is TGTGCCAGCAGCTCCGGGCTAGCGGGAGGGCGCACCGGGGAGCTGTTTTTT.

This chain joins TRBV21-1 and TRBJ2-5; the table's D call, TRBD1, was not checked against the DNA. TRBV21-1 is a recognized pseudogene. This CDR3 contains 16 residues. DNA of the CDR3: TGTGCCAGCAGCAAAGCCCCTTTGACAGGAAGAGAGACCCAGTACTTC. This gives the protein CASSKAPLTGRETQYF.